This T cell receptor beta chain was found in a study of T-cell memory formation after mild COVID-19. In its sample, this clonotype was seen a few times. Barcoded TCR alpha and TCR beta cDNA libraries with UMIs came from 5'RACE using constant-segment primers. TCRdb independently ran MiXCR on the 5' RACE reads; one entry per CDR3 protein. The sample comprises about 350,000 distinct CDR3 sequences, around 27% of which are singletons, and less than 15% rests with the top ten. The trim removed 7 bases at V and 4 bases at J, leaving 7 bases unmatched. CDR3 length equals 14 residues. CDR1 is MNHNS, CDR2 SASEGT, per germline.

This receptor was identified in an adult woman who had mild COVID-19 (a few samples of this study predate the infection). Cell type and time point are not known. Sequences were obtained from PBMCs or a T cell subset sorted from them (not recorded which). This rearrangement joins TRBV6-1 to TRBJ2-1, with TRBD1 identical over 7 bases. The CDR3 bases are TGTGCCAGCAACCGGGACAGAGAATACAATGAGCAGTTCTTC. It codes for CASNRDREYNEQFF.